The 10 T cell receptor beta chains below come from one sample, sequenced in a study of blood T cell repertoires in COVID-19. Assay used: immunoSEQ multiplex PCR; TCRdb lists only in-frame clones, some missing. The table lists about 210,000 clones, 70% to 90% of them singletons, with 4% to 5.5% in the top ten. Sample: peripheral blood. The source of these receptors is a middle-aged woman with acute or convalescent COVID-19.

J is TRBJ1-3 and V is TRBV6-1; D is unresolved. Trimming shortened V by 0 bases and J by 14 bases, and 8 bases separated the two germline ends. Looked up from germline, CDR1 is MNHNS and CDR2 is SASEGT. CDR3 size: 11 residues. The CDR3 region is CASSEAISVYF. CDR3 in DNA: TGTGCCAGCAGTGAAGCAATCTCGGTATATTTT.

There are a few counts of this clone. CDR3 coding DNA: TGTGCCAGCGCTCCCAGGGGGCTTGCGAACTATGGCTACACCTTC. It codes for CASAPRGLANYGYTF. This chain links TRBV2 with TRBJ1-2; the match to TRBD1 covers 8 bases. The J segment lost 2 bases and the V segment lost 8 bases, leaving 10 bases of the junction unmatched. CDR3 length: 15 residues. Germline V gene sequence: CDR1 SNHLY, CDR2 FYNNEI.

CDR3 amino acids: CASSLAGYQETQYF. The CDR3 DNA follows: TGCGCCAGCAGCTTGGCGGGGTACCAAGAGACCCAGTACTTC. The gene calls are TRBV5-1 and TRBJ2-5, with a possible D match to TRBD2 (5 bases). Trimming took off 0 bases at V and 0 bases at J, with 6 bases between the two ends. This CDR3 comprises 14 residues. Germline CDR1 is SGHRS and CDR2 is YFSETQ.

This chain uses TRBV5-1 with TRBJ1-1; D possibly corresponds to TRBD1 (6 bases). Trimming removed 4 bases from V and 1 base from J, with 11 bases in between. The length of the CDR3 is 14 residues. Germline loops: CDR1 SGHRS, CDR2 YFSETQ. The chain's CDR3 is CASSAGQPNTEAFF. The DNA of the CDR3 is TGCGCCAGCAGCGCAGGACAGCCGAACACTGAAGCTTTCTTT.

The chain has TRBV19 and TRBJ1-1; possibly TRBD1 for D (5 bases). Germline V gives CDR1 LNHDA, CDR2 SQIVND (reference sequence). V was clipped by 5 bases and J by 1 base, with 11 bases between them. This CDR3 has 14 amino acids. CDR3: CASSDPGRNTEAFF. DNA of the CDR3: TGTGCCAGTAGTGATCCAGGGCGGAACACTGAAGCTTTCTTT. The whole variable domain, remainder taken from reference TRBV19 and TRBJ1-1, is DGGITQSPKYLFRKEGQNVTLSCEQNLNHDAMYWYRQDPGQGLRLIYYSQIVNDFQKGDIAEGYSVSREKKESFPLTVTSAQKNPTAFYLCASSDPGRNTEAFFGQGTRLTVV.

The genes are TRBV2 and TRBJ1-6; D is undetermined. The V end lost 3 bases, the J end lost 9 bases, and 9 bases lay between the germline ends. Germline values: CDR1 SNHLY, CDR2 FYNNEI. CDR3 length: 13 amino acids. The CDR3 protein is CASSDRHGSPLHF. CDR3 sequence (DNA): TGTGCCAGCAGTGACCGACATGGTTCACCCCTCCACTTT.

The J gene is TRBJ1-1, the V gene TRBV5-8; D not resolved. In germline, CDR1 is SGHTS, CDR2 YDEGEE. The CDR3 has 12 residues. V was clipped by 2 bases and J by 7 bases, with 9 bases between them. CDR3 amino acids: CASSLIVSEAFF. The CDR3 nucleotides read TGTGCCAGCAGCTTAATCGTGAGTGAAGCTTTCTTT.

The genes are TRBV5-6 and TRBJ1-2; D perhaps matches TRBD1 (6 bases). The germline gives CDR1 SGHDT, CDR2 YYEEEE. The CDR3 loop spans 14 amino acids. The V and J ends lost 3 bases and 8 bases respectively, with 17 bases between them. The CDR3 region is CASSYGTRVLGYTF. In DNA form, the CDR3 reads TGTGCCAGCAGCTATGGGACACGGGTTTTGGGCTACACCTTC.

The V and J genes are TRBV5-4 and TRBJ2-5, with D possibly being TRBD2 (5 bases). V dropped 3 bases and J dropped 5 bases, with 11 bases sitting between them. This CDR3 is 13 amino acids long. The germline V gene encodes CDR1 SGHNT and CDR2 YYREEE (reference sequence). The CDR3 spells CASSSRTGETQYF. In DNA, the CDR3 is TGTGCCAGCAGCTCAAGGACGGGGGAGACCCAGTACTTC.

The chain uses TRBV5-1 and TRBJ2-6; possible D gene TRBD1, 7 bases. Per germline, CDR1 SGHRS and CDR2 YFSETQ. Trimming took 4 bases from V and 12 from J, leaving 23 bases between them. The CDR3 sequence is 16 residues long. In DNA form, the CDR3 reads TGCGCCAGCAGCGCGCTGGCGCAGGGGGGTACATTCGTCCTGACTTTC. It encodes CASSALAQGGTFVLTF.